This T cell receptor (beta chain) was profiled in a study of T-cell reconstitution after alpha-beta-depleted transplantation in children. V shed 4 bases and J shed 2 bases, with 3 bases lying between them. CDR1 DFQATT and CDR2 SNEGSKA come from the germline V gene (reference sequence). This CDR3 comprises 11 residues. Preparing the TCRbeta library involved the use of unique molecular identifiers. One entry per CDR3 protein results from TCRdb running MiXCR on the PCR reads. The sample includes some 200,000 distinct CDR3 sequences, more than 6.5% of them seen just once. This receptor was identified in a human donor who donated a stem cell graft to a child with Wiskott-Aldrich syndrome. The sequencing here drew on PBMCs from the stem cell graft donor, taken from the stem cell graft. V usage is TRBV20-1 and J usage is TRBJ2-1, with D unresolved. The CDR3 region is CSATTYNEQFF. CDR3 nucleotide sequence: TGCAGTGCTACCACCTACAATGAGCAGTTCTTC.